This TCR beta chain was sequenced during a study of blood T cell repertoires in COVID-19. Study details: Researchers got acute and convalescent COVID-19 samples from the United States, Italy and Spain. In each case, the material was cDNA or gDNA derived from T cells, B-cell-depleted T cells, or PBMCs.

In the authors' workflow: Quantification of nucleated cells was approximated via reference gene primer amplification. This table comes from immunoSEQ multiplex PCR, and its TCRdb copy is limited to in-frame clones, with some not included. V, J and clone size are those of that table, while D and trimming were read from the DNA. This sample carries some 150,000 clones, almost 90% of them seen once, and the ten largest clones take roughly a tenth. Germline CDR1 reads MNHEY; CDR2 reads SVGAGI. Unmatched junction bases numbered 5, after V lost 6 bases and J lost 8 bases. The CDR3 has 12 amino acids. The source of this sequence is a man aged 45-65 years with active or convalescent COVID-19. Sequenced material: peripheral blood. The V gene is TRBV6-5, the J gene TRBJ1-2, with 8 bases fitting TRBD1. This CDR3 is CASRTGVRGYTF. The CDR3 DNA reads as TGTGCCAGCAGGACAGGGGTTCGGGGCTACACCTTC.